This T cell receptor (beta chain) was found in a study of Graves' ophthalmopathy and Graves' hyperthyroidism (dated by TCRdb to the late 2010s). Regarding the study in general: Peripheral blood was collected before any treatment was given, at the time of initial diagnosis. The study used signatures of the TCR beta repertoire to tell Graves' ophthalmopathy apart from Graves' hyperthyroidism and to predict which patients would progress to ophthalmopathy. In total, over 130 blood samples were TCR-sequenced: around 42 ophthalmopathy, roughly 77 hyperthyroidism and roughly 17 hyperthyroidism-to-ophthalmopathy patients. To explore V-J signatures distinguishing ophthalmopathy from hyperthyroidism, a discovery set of 100 patients (43 ophthalmopathy, 55 to 60 stable hyperthyroidism) was enrolled. The independent validation cohort included 20 or so hyperthyroidism patients plus 17 patients who later progressed from hyperthyroidism to ophthalmopathy. In about six hyperthyroidism patients, the T-cell repertoires found in thyroid tissue were compared with those found in blood. Once sampling was done, hyperthyroidism patients were given methimazole at a starting dose of 30 mg daily, while ophthalmopathy patients were given high-dose intravenous methylprednisolone. General findings and caveats noted by the study authors: Most expanded thyroid clonotypes with frequency above 0.001 were also detected in blood, suggesting blood repertoires may reflect the thyroid immune response. In validation, the model predicted ophthalmopathy progression with nearly 71% sensitivity and approximately 72% specificity; approximately 12 predicted patients were CT-confirmed with GO in a median of approximately six months. Ophthalmopathy was separated from stable hyperthyroidism by the 13-signature model with around 88% sensitivity and around 81% specificity in cross-validation and with 80%/75% in the test set. No statistical method was used to predetermine the sample size, and group allocation was not hidden from the investigators.

Hyperthyroidism was defined as stable when no progression to ophthalmopathy occurred within 18 months of follow-up. Hyperthyroidism patients were newly diagnosed, with disease duration under 2 months, and aged 18 to 65 years. Anyone with other autoimmune diseases, uncontrolled infections, pregnancy or lactation was excluded from the study. Diagnosis relied on clinical symptoms, serum thyroxine, TRAb, thyroid ultrasound and orbital computed tomography. Using Ficoll-Paque density gradient centrifugation, PBMCs were isolated from about 9.2 ml of fresh peripheral blood. Trizol reagent was used to extract the total RNA, and its quality was then checked on an Agilent 2100 Bioanalyzer. Concerning this clonotype itself: The antigen it recognizes is unknown. No base quality values were provided; no much bigger clone lies one nucleotide off.

Ends trimmed: V by 3 bases, J by 7 bases; bases unmatched to a gene: 7. The CDR3 sequence holds 15 residues, the cysteine and phenylalanine included. The sequence is cut down to CDR3 DNA, 45 bases in frame from base 1. For repertoire sequencing, TCR beta CDR3 regions were amplified from RNA transcripts. HTBI primers and the Qiagen OneStep RT-PCR kit were used in a first-round RT-PCR, which was followed by a second-round multiplex PCR, size selection and purification. Libraries were sequenced on an Illumina HiSeq2000 using paired-end 100 bp reads. In the paper's pipeline: SOAPnuke was used to process the reads, removing any read that contained adapters or uncalled bases, had a mean Phred below 15, or lacked an exact match to the constant primer or identifier. COPE v1.2.5 was used to merge the high-quality paired reads. Unique nucleotide sequences were defined as clonotypes and aligned to IMGT TRB V, D and J references using MiTCR v1.1. Analysis was restricted to V-J combinations with a frequency above 0.0001, which covered 98% to 99.2% of repertoires. A TCR clonal expansion and chaos score per V-J combination was defined as the ratio of F50 clonal expansion to chaos observed in the TCRdist matrix. Welch's t-statistics and random forest were used to narrow the features down to 13 V-J combinations, which were then fed into a naive Bayes classifier. The Morisita-Horn index was used to measure how similar the thyroid and blood repertoires were. TCRdb handled the public reads itself, with Q25 trimming in fastp and clone calling in MiXCR, and kept productive beta chains. Identical CDR3 protein sequences are pooled into one entry, listed with their most common genes and DNA. TCRdb, not the original authors, processed these V and J calls. The sample table contains 20,000 to 25,000 distinct CDR3 sequences; only one count was recorded for almost 50% of them. About 7% of the sample comes from the top ten.

The TCR was taken from an adult woman with stable Graves' hyperthyroidism. Source material: peripheral blood. The rearranged segments are TRBV12-3 or TRBV12-4 and TRBJ2-2, and 8 junction bases match TRBD2. The bases read TGTGCCAGCAGTTTTGGGACGGGAGGGGGCGGGGAGCTGTTTTTT. It codes for CASSFGTGGGGELFF.